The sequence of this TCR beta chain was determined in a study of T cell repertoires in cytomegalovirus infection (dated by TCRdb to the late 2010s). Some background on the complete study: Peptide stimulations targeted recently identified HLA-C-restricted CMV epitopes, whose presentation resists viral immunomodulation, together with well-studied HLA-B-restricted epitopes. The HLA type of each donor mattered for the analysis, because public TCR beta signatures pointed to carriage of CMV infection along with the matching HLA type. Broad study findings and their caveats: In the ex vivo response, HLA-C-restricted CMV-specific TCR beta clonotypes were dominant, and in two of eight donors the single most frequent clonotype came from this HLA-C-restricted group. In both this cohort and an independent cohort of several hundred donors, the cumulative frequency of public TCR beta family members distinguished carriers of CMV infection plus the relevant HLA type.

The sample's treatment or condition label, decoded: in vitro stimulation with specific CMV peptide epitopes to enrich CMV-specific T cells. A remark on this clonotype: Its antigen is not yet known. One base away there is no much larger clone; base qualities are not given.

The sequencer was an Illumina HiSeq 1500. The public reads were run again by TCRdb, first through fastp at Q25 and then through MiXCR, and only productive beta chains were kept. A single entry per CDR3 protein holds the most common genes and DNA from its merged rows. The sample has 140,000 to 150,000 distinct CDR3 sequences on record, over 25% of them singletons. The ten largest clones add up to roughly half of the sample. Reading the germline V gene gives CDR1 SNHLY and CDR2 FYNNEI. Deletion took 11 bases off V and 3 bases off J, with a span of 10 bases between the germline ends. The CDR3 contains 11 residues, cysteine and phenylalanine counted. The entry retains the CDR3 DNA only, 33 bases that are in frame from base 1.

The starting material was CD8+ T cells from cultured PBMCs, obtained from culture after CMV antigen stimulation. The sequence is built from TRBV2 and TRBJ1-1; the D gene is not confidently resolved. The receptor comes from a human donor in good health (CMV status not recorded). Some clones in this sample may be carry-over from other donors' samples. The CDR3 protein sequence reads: CAGTRDTEAFF. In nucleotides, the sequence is TGTGCCGGTACTAGGGACACTGAAGCTTTCTTT.